The present TCR beta chain was sequenced within a study of blood T cell repertoires in COVID-19. Study as a whole: Samples representing acute and convalescent COVID-19 were sourced from the United States, Italy and Spain. PBMCs, B-cell-depleted T cells, or T cells provided the cDNA or gDNA that made up the material.

This table comes from immunoSEQ multiplex PCR, and its TCRdb copy is limited to in-frame clones, with some not included. Of fewer than 350,000 clones in the sample, 75% to 90% were seen once. Clinical history as reported by participants underpinned cohort assignment. Recovery among Cohort 3 donors was established by two negative PCRs, clearance, or symptom resolution. The CDR3 sequence is 15 residues long. The sequenced material came from PBMCs or T cells enriched from blood (not recorded which). This clonotype was obtained from a man between 60 and 75 years old who had recovered from COVID-19. This chain links TRBV21-1 with TRBJ1-5. TRBV21-1 is annotated as a pseudogene. The CDR3 region has the DNA TGTGCCAGCAGCAAAGATCCGGGGGAAGATCAGCCCCAGCATTTT. Translating gives CASSKDPGEDQPQHF.